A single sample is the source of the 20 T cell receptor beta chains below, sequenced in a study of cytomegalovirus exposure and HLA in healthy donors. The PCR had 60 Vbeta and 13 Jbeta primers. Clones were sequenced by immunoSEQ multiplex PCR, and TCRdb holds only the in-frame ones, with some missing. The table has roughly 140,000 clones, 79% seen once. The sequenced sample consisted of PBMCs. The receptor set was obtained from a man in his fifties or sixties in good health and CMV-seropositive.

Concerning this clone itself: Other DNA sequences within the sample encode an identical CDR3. CDR3 coding DNA: TGTGCCAGCTCACCGACAGGGGGCTTGACTGAAGCTTTCTTT. Translation gives CASSPTGGLTEAFF. This rearrangement joins TRBV18 to TRBJ1-1, with 10 bases matching TRBD1. Germline V gene data show CDR1 as KGHSH and CDR2 as LQKENI. V lost 3 bases and J lost 5; bases outside the gene matches: 3. The CDR3 contains 14 residues.

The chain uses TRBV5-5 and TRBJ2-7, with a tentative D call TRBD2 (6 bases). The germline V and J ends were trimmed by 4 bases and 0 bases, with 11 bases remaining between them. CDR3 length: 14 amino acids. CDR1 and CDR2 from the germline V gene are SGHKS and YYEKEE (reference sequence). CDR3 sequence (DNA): TGTGCCAGCAGCGGGGGACTTTTCTCCTACGAGCAGTACTTC. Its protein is CASSGGLFSYEQYF.

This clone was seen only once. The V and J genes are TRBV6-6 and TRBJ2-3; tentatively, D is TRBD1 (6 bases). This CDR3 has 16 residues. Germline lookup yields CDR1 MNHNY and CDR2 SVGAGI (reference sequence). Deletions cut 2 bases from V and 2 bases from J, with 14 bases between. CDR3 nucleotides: TGTGCCAGCAGTTACGACTTTGGACAGATCACAGATACGCAGTATTTT. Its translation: CASSYDFGQITDTQYF.

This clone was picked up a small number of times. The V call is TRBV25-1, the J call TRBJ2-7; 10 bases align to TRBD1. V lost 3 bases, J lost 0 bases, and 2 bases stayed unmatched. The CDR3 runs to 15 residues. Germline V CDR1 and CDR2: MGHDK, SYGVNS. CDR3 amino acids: CASSEDRGSSYEQYF. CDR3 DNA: TGTGCCAGCAGTGAGGACAGGGGGAGCTCCTACGAGCAGTACTTC.

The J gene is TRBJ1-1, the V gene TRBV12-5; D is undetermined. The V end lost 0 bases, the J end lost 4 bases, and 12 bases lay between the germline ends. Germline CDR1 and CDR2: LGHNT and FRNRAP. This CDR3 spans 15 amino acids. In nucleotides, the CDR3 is TGTGCTAGTGGTTTGGTACGGAGTCCCGGCACTGAAGCTTTCTTT. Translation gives CASGLVRSPGTEAFF.

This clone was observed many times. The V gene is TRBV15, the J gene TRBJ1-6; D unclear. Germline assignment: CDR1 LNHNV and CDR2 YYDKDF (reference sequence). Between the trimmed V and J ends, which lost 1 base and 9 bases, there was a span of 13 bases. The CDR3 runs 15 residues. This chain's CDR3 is CATSRGDLGVSPLHF. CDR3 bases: TGTGCCACCAGCAGAGGTGATCTCGGGGTTTCACCCCTCCACTTT.

The CDR3 DNA follows: TGCGCCAGCAGCTTAGAAAGTCGGGGTGAAAAACTGTTTTTT. Translated, it gives CASSLESRGEKLFF. V and J are TRBV5-1 and TRBJ1-4; D is undetermined. This CDR3 region has 14 residues. The V and J ends lost 2 bases and 7 bases respectively, with 12 bases between them. Germline V gene data show CDR1 as SGHRS and CDR2 as YFSETQ.

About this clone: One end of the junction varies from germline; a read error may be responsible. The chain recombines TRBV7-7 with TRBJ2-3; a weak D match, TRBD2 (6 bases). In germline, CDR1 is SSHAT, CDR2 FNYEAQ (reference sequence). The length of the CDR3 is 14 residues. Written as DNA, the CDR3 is TGTGCTAGCAGCCCCCGTGGAGGGATAGATACGCAGTATTTT. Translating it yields CASSPRGGIDTQYF.

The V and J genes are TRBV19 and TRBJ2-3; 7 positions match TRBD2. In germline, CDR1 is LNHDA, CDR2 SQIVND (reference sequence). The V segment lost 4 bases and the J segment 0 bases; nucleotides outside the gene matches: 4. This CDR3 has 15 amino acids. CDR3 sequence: CASSTSGSSTDTQYF. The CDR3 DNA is TGTGCCAGTAGTACTAGCGGTTCTAGCACAGATACGCAGTATTTT.

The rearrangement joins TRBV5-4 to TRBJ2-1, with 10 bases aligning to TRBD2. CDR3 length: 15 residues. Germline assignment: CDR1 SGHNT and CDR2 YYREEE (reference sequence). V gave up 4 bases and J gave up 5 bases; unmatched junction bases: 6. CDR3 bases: TGTGCCAGCAGCCTGCTAGCGGGAGCGGACAATGAGCAGTTCTTC. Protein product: CASSLLAGADNEQFF.

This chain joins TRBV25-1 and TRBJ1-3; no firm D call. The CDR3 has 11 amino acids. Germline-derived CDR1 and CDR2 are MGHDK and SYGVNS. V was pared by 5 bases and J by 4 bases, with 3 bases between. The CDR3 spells CASSSGNTIYF. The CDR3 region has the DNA TGTGCCAGCAGTAGCGGAAACACCATATATTTT.

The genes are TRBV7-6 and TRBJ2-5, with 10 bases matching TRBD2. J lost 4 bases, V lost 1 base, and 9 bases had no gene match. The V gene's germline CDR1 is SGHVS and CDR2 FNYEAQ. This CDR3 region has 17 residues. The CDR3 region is CASSLVGSSGSGETQYF. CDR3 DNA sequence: TGTGCCAGCAGCTTAGTAGGGTCTAGCGGGAGTGGAGAGACCCAGTACTTC.

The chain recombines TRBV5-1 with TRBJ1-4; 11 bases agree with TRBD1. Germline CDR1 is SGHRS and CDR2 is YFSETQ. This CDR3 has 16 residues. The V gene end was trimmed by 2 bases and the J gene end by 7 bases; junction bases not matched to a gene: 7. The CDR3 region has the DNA TGCGCCAGCAGCTTTTCCGGGACAGGGGGGAGTGAAAAACTGTTTTTT. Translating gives CASSFSGTGGSEKLFF.

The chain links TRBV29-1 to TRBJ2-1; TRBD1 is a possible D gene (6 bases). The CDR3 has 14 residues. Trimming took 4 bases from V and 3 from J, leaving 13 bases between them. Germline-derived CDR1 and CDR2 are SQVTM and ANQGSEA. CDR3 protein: CSVGKGVFYNEQFF. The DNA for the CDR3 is TGCAGCGTTGGCAAGGGGGTTTTCTACAATGAGCAGTTCTTC.

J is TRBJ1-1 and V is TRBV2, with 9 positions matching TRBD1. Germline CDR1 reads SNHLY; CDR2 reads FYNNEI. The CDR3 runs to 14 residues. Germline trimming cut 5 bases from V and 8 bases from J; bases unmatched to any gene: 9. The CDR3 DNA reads TGTGCCAGCAGTACGGACAGGGGCGCTTGGGAAGCTTTCTTT. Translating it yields CASSTDRGAWEAFF.

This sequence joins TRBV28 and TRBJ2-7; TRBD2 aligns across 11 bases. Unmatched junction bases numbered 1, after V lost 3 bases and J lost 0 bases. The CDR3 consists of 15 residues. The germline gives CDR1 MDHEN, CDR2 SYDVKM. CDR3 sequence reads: CASSFGLAGSYEQYF. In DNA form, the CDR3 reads TGTGCCAGCAGTTTCGGACTAGCGGGCTCCTACGAGCAGTACTTC.

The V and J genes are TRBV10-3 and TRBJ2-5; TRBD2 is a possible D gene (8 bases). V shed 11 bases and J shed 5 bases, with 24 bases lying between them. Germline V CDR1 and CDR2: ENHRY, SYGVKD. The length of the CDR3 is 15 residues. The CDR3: CASRSQGGLGETQYF. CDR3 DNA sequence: TGTGCCTCCAGAAGTCAGGGGGGACTAGGGGAGACCCAGTACTTC.

The CDR3 bases are TGTGCCAGTAGCCTCACTCGCAGTAGCGGGAGGGGCGCAGATACGCAGTATTTT. Its translation is CASSLTRSSGRGADTQYF. The chain recombines TRBV19 with TRBJ2-3; TRBD2 aligns across 11 bases. Germline V CDR1 and CDR2: LNHDA, SQIVND (reference sequence). CDR3 length equals 18 residues. Trimming cost V 6 bases and J 4 bases; bases outside gene matches: 15.

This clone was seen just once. Here the CDR3 reads CASSWGTHYEQYF. The CDR3 DNA follows: TGCGCCAGCAGCTGGGGGACTCATTACGAGCAGTACTTC. The V and J genes are TRBV5-1 and TRBJ2-5; tentative D call: TRBD2 (6 bases). Gene TRBJ2-7 matches the end of the DNA better, so the J call may be wrong. The CDR3 has 13 residues. Germline assignment: CDR1 SGHRS and CDR2 YFSETQ.

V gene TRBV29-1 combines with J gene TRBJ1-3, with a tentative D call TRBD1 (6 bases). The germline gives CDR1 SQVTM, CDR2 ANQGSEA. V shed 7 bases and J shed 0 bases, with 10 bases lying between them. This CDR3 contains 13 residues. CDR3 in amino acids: CSAKQGSGNTIYF. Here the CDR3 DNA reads TGCAGCGCGAAACAGGGCTCTGGAAACACCATATATTTT.